This entry describes one T cell receptor beta chain. The data belong to a study of graft-versus-host responses after intestinal transplantation. Clones were read by immunoSEQ multiplex PCR, and TCRdb kept only the in-frame ones, dropping some. The table includes 6,500 to 7,500 clones, about 31% detected once. In germline, CDR1 is SGHAT, CDR2 FQDESV (reference sequence). V shed 5 bases, J shed 0 bases, and the junction held 2 bases outside the gene matches. CDR3 length: 15 residues. The V gene is TRBV11-1, the J gene TRBJ2-2; TRBD1 matches at 8 bases. Here the sequenced sample was alloreactive CD4+ T cells from a mixed lymphocyte reaction culture, taken before transplantation. Subset given: CFSE-low proliferating T cells sorted from roughly 6-day pre-transplant mixed lymphocyte reaction (GvH or HvG direction). This TCR was recovered from a human patient who was an organ donor for intestinal transplantation. As DNA, the CDR3 is TGTGCCAGCAGCCACAGGGGGGCGAACACCGGGGAGCTGTTTTTT. Translating it yields CASSHRGANTGELFF.